This TCR beta chain derives from a study of human T cells and chemical hapten exposure. As for the study in general: Largely, small differences in pooled library volume made per-sample TCR yields vary.

General observations from the study: After DPC sensitization, TCRs above 1 in 1000 frequency showed no change.

Single cDNA molecules in the library carried unique molecular identifiers attached during preparation. Original analysis: TCR counts had a median of about 99,000 per sample and spanned roughly 20,000 to 750,000. TCRdb ran MiXCR on the RACE reads and lists one entry per CDR3 protein. For this entry, the V and J calls and clone size follow TCRdb and not the study's own pipeline. The sample holds about 31,000 distinct CDR3 sequences, 6.5% to 9% seen once. Time point: healthy volunteer bleed at 2 weeks. Someone pulled total RNA out of unfractionated whole blood. In this sample, this clonotype is medium-sized (0.01 to 0.1%). Its antigen is as yet unknown. CDR3 length: 12 amino acids. V gave up 2 bases and J gave up 2 bases, with 6 bases separating them. Germline V gene lookup returns CDR1 SQVTM and CDR2 ANQGSEA.

The chain carries TRBV29-1 and TRBJ2-5; D is undetermined. Sequencing was done on a sample of whole blood. The TCR comes from a human donor in good health. Some clones in this sample may be carry-over from other donors' samples. CDR3 amino acids: CSVEQNQETQYF. The CDR3 region has the DNA TGCAGCGTTGAACAGAATCAAGAGACCCAGTACTTC.